The clone carrying this T cell receptor beta chain was seen at least ten times. No antigen is known for it. One entry per CDR3 protein, called by TCRdb with MiXCR from the reads. The sample consists of 700,000 to 950,000 distinct CDR3 sequences, over 25% of them appearing once. The data derive from a study of T cell repertoires in cytomegalovirus infection. Across the study: Well-studied HLA-B-restricted epitopes and recently identified HLA-C-restricted epitopes of CMV were both used in the study. TCR beta signatures that were public indicated CMV infection and matching HLA type.

Per the germline V gene, CDR1 is SGHVS and CDR2 is FNYEAQ. The CDR3 runs 16 residues. The J segment lost 2 bases and the V segment lost 4 bases, leaving 7 bases of the junction unmatched. The study, taken as a whole, reports: Cumulative public TCR beta family frequency identified CMV carriers with the relevant HLA. Dominating the ex vivo response were HLA-C-restricted CMV-specific TCR beta clonotypes.

Specimen: cultured CD8+ T cells from PBMCs, collected from culture after CMV antigen stimulation. The clonotype was recovered from a human donor in good health (CMV status not recorded). Some clones in this sample may be carry-over from other donors' samples. The V and J genes are TRBV7-6 and TRBJ2-2, with 7 positions matching TRBD1. The CDR3: CASSSDWDRNTGELFF. In DNA, the CDR3 is TGTGCCAGCAGCTCCGATTGGGACAGAAACACCGGGGAGCTGTTTTTT.